This T cell receptor beta chain is from a study of regulatory T cells in long-lasting Graves disease. Overall study results and limits: With persistent disease, TRBV28, TRBJ1-2 and TRBJ2-5 were the favored segments.

Arm-PCR of CDR3 regions with iRepertoire HTBI primers generated TCR beta libraries. TCRdb used MiXCR to reprocess the multiplex PCR reads, holding one entry per CDR3 protein. Of about 220,000 distinct CDR3 sequences listed, approximately 18% are singletons. The time point denotes: newly diagnosed GD, antithyroid drugs for less than 3 months. The authors made the TCR library using RNA they extracted from PBMCs. This CDR3 comprises 15 residues. Germline-derived CDR1 and CDR2 are SGHTA and FQGNSA. The ends were cut back, 5 bases at V and 0 bases at J, with 13 bases in the middle. This clonotype was counted at least ten times. Its specificity is not known. This sample was shared with a second study, whose subject was T cells in Graves' hyperthyroidism and ophthalmopathy. That work adds: Stability of Graves' hyperthyroidism was defined as absent ophthalmopathy progression within 18 months.

The sequencing used peripheral blood mononuclear cells (PBMCs), collected at new diagnosis, from a patient treated with antithyroid drugs. This clonotype was obtained from a young woman with Graves disease. J is TRBJ1-1 and V is TRBV7-2, with a possible D match to TRBD1 (6 bases). The CDR3 coding sequence is TGTGCCAGCAGCCACCAACAGGGAATGAACACTGAAGCTTTCTTT. It codes for CASSHQQGMNTEAFF.